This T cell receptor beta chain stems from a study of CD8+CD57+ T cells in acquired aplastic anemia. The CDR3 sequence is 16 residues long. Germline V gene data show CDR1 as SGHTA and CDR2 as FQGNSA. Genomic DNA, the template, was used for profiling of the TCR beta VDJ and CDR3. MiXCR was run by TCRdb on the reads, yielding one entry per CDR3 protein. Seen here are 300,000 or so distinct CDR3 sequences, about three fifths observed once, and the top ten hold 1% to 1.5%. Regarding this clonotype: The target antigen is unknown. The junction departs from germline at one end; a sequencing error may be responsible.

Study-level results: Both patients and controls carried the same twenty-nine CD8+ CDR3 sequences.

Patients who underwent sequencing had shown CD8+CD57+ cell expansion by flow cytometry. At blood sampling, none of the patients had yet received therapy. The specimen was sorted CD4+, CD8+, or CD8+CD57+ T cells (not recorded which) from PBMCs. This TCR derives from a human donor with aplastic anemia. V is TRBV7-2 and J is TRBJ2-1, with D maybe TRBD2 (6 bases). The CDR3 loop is CASSSLGGDLWNEQFF. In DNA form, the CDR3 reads TGTGCCAGCAGCTCCCTGGGGGGTGATCTTTGGAATGAGCAATTCTTC. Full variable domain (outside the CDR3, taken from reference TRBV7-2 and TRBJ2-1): GAGVSQSPSNKVTEKGKDVELRCDPISGHTALYWYRQSLGQGLEFLIYFQGNSAPDKSGLPSDRFSAERTGGSVSTLTIQRTQQEDSAVYLCASSSLGGDLWNEQFFGPGTRLTVL.